Listed below are T cell receptor beta chains from one sample, sequenced in a study of blood T cell repertoires in COVID-19. Produced via immunoSEQ multiplex PCR; TCRdb's table is partial and in-frame only. Of roughly 150,000 clones listed, less than 90% were seen once; the top ten hold about 2.4%. The specimen was peripheral blood. The receptors were sampled from a woman aged 70-85 years with acute or convalescent COVID-19. Both conserved end residues are part of each CDR3. The D gene is left open where the match is weak. Rows may omit the clone size; those that give it use once, few, many or a size class.

d_call | j_call | clone_size | v_call | cdr3_nt | cdr3_aa
NA | TRBJ1-6 | NA | TRBV5-8 | TGTGCCAGCAGCTTGGGAGGAGGAGGTTCACCCCTCCACTTT | CASSLGGGGSPLHF
TRBD2 | TRBJ2-1 | NA | TRBV6-4 | TGTGCCAGCAGTCGGACTAGCGGGGCCTCCTACAATGAGCAGTTCTTC | CASSRTSGASYNEQFF
NA | TRBJ1-2 | NA | TRBV28 | TGTGCCAGCAGGAACCCGGGAGGGGGAGGGCATGGCTACACCTTC | CASRNPGGGGHGYTF
NA | TRBJ1-2 | NA | TRBV6-5 | TGTGCCAGCAGTCAGACAGCTAACTATGGCTACACCTTC | CASSQTANYGYTF
TRBD2 | TRBJ2-1 | NA | TRBV5-6 | TGTGCCAGCAGCTCCCCGACTAGCGGGGTACTAGTCTACAATGAGCAGTTCTTC | CASSSPTSGVLVYNEQFF
NA | TRBJ1-1 | NA | TRBV2 | TGTGCCAGCACTGTACGGGGGGACACTGAAGCTTTCTTT | CASTVRGDTEAFF
TRBD1 | TRBJ1-5 | NA | TRBV6-5 | TGTGCCAGCAGTTTAGGACAGGGGGTCAGTCTCCAGCATTTT | CASSLGQGVSLQHF
TRBD2 | TRBJ2-2 | NA | TRBV7-9 | TGTGCCAGCAGCGCGGGACTAGCGGGGAACACCGGGGAGCTGTTTTTT | CASSAGLAGNTGELFF
TRBD1 | TRBJ2-7 | NA | TRBV25-1 | TGTGCCAGCAGTGAATACGGGCAGGGGGCTTCTGCCGAGCAGTACTTC | CASSEYGQGASAEQYF
TRBD1 | TRBJ1-6 | NA | TRBV7-2 | TGTGCCAGCAGCTTACCTCAGGGGGCGAGTTCACCCCTCCACTTT | CASSLPQGASSPLHF
TRBD2 | TRBJ2-1 | NA | TRBV4-3 | TGCGCCAGCAGCTTAGCGGGGGGACCATACAATGAGCAGTTCTTC | CASSLAGGPYNEQFF
NA | TRBJ2-2 | NA | TRBV19 | TGTGCCAGTAGAAAGGGGCTCCCGATGACCGGGGAGCTGTTTTTT | CASRKGLPMTGELFF
NA | TRBJ1-1 | NA | TRBV7-9 | TGTGCCAGCAGCTTTCTCCCGGGCACTGAAGCTTTCTTT | CASSFLPGTEAFF
TRBD1 | TRBJ2-1 | once | TRBV3-1/TRBV3-2 | TGTGCCAGCAGCCTCCGAGACAGGGTAGGTTCCTACAATGAGCAGTTCTTC | CASSLRDRVGSYNEQFF
TRBD1 | TRBJ1-6 | NA | TRBV23-1 | TGCGCCAGCAGTCAACGCCGCTCCGGGACAGGGAATTCACCCCTCCACTTT | CASSQRRSGTGNSPLHF
TRBD2 | TRBJ2-1 | few | TRBV4-1 | TGCGCCAGCAGCCAAACAGCGGGGGGGCCCTATGAGCAGTTCTTC | CASSQTAGGPYEQFF
NA | TRBJ1-3 | once | TRBV10-2 | TGCGCCAGCCTCCCGGCGGATCTTGGAAACACCATATATTTT | CASLPADLGNTIYF
NA | TRBJ2-2 | NA | TRBV4-3 | TGCGCCAGCAGCCAAGGGTTTATGGCTCCCGCGGCCGGGGAGCTGTTTTTT | CASSQGFMAPAAGELFF
NA | TRBJ1-2 | NA | TRBV28 | TGTGCCAGCAGGATCCCTGGACTCTATGGCTACACCTTC | CASRIPGLYGYTF
NA | TRBJ2-7 | NA | TRBV6-2/TRBV6-3 | TGTGCCAGCAGCCGCCCCGGGAACTTCTACGAGCAGTACTTC | CASSRPGNFYEQYF
NA | TRBJ1-3 | NA | TRBV2 | TGTGCCAGCAGTGGGGAGCGTCCCAGCCCTCTCTCTGGAAACACCATATATTTT | CASSGERPSPLSGNTIYF
NA | TRBJ1-1 | NA | TRBV5-1 | TGCGCCAGCAGCCCAGGGACTGGCCCATTGAACACTGAAGCTTTCTTT | CASSPGTGPLNTEAFF
TRBD1 | TRBJ1-3 | NA | TRBV7-2 | TGTGCCAGCAGCCTCTACCATCAGGGGGCGCGTGGAAACACCATATATTTT | CASSLYHQGARGNTIYF
NA | TRBJ1-5 | NA | TRBV20-1 | TGCAGTGCTAGTGGTCAGGGCAATCAGCCCCAGCATTTT | CSASGQGNQPQHF
NA | TRBJ2-5 | NA | TRBV7-9 | TGTGCCAGCAGCCAGGGAGGAGAAAGCCAAGAGACCCAGTACTTC | CASSQGGESQETQYF
NA | TRBJ2-7 | NA | TRBV19 | TGTGCCAGTAGTAATCCTACCTCGTCCTACGAGCAGTACTTC | CASSNPTSSYEQYF
NA | TRBJ1-1 | once | TRBV10-2 | TGCGCCAGCAGTGAGTGGGAGATGAACACTGAAGCTTTCTTT | CASSEWEMNTEAFF
NA | TRBJ2-5 | once | TRBV7-9 | TGTGCCAGCAGCTTAGCCCTAGGGGATGAGACCCAGTACTTC | CASSLALGDETQYF
TRBD2 | TRBJ2-3 | NA | TRBV3-1/TRBV3-2 | TGTGCCAGCAGCCCCCTAGCGGGGGTTTTAAAGTATTTT | CASSPLAGVLKYF
NA | TRBJ1-1 | once | TRBV7-9 | TGTGCCAGCAGCTCGGACAGTAACTTGAACACTGAAGCTTTCTTT | CASSSDSNLNTEAFF
TRBD1 | TRBJ1-5 | NA | TRBV6-5 | TGTGCCAGCAGAGCCTTAGGACAGGGCCCACAGCCCCAGCATTTT | CASRALGQGPQPQHF
NA | TRBJ2-5 | once | TRBV6-5 | TGTGCCAGCAGTAACTCGGGAGCGGACGAGACCCAGTACTTC | CASSNSGADETQYF
NA | TRBJ1-1 | once | TRBV4-1 | TGCGCCAGCAGGCACATGGTCTGGGGGCGATATGAAGCTTTCTTT | CASRHMVWGRYEAFF
NA | TRBJ1-5 | NA | TRBV6-1 | TGTGCCAGCAGTGAAGTAGTAAGGGAGCAGCATTTT | CASSEVVREQHF
TRBD1 | TRBJ1-3 | NA | TRBV7-9 | TGTGCCAGCAGCCGACGATTGACAGGGGCTGGAAACACCATATATTTT | CASSRRLTGAGNTIYF
TRBD2 | TRBJ2-2 | NA | TRBV4-3 | TGCGCCAGCAGCCTAGCCCCACTAGCGGGGGGGCTTACCGGGGAGCTGTTTTTT | CASSLAPLAGGLTGELFF
NA | TRBJ1-2 | NA | TRBV27 | TGTGCCAGCAGCCCCTATGTTCGTGGGGCCGATAACTATGGCTACACCTTC | CASSPYVRGADNYGYTF
TRBD1 | TRBJ1-1 | once | TRBV28 | TGTGCCAGCGTTCCACGGGACAGGGTGAACACTGAAGCTTTCTTT | CASVPRDRVNTEAFF
NA | TRBJ1-4 | NA | TRBV5-1 | TGCGCCAGCAGATCAGGGGTGGAGGAAAAACTGTTTTTT | CASRSGVEEKLFF
TRBD1 | TRBJ2-2 | NA | TRBV6-5 | TGTGCCAGCAGTCCTGGACAGGTGAACACCGGGGAGCTGTTTTTT | CASSPGQVNTGELFF
TRBD2 | TRBJ2-2 | NA | TRBV24-1 | TGTGCCACCAGTGACATTAGCGGGGACACCGGGGAGCTGTTTTTT | CATSDISGDTGELFF
NA | TRBJ2-3 | NA | TRBV23-1 | TGCGCCAGCAGTCATGTAGCACCCCCCGGGACTCGGGGCACAGATACGCAGTATTTT | CASSHVAPPGTRGTDTQYF
NA | TRBJ1-1 | NA | TRBV7-2 | TGTGCCAGCAGCTTAGCGTATCCAGTCCCCAACACTGAAGCTTTCTTT | CASSLAYPVPNTEAFF
TRBD2 | TRBJ2-2 | NA | TRBV18 | TGTGCCAGCTCACCCTATAGCGGGGGGCTGAACACCGGGGAGCTGTTTTTT | CASSPYSGGLNTGELFF
NA | TRBJ2-3 | NA | TRBV3-1/TRBV3-2 | TGTGCCAGCAGCCACGGGTTTAGCACAGATACGCAGTATTTT | CASSHGFSTDTQYF
NA | TRBJ1-2 | NA | TRBV5-6 | TGTGCCAGCAGCTTGACAGGGCGCCACACCTTC | CASSLTGRHTF
NA | TRBJ2-7 | NA | TRBV10-2 | TGCGCCAGCAGTGAAAAGCTAACCTCCTACGAGCAGTACTTC | CASSEKLTSYEQYF
NA | TRBJ1-2 | NA | TRBV7-9 | TGTGCCAGCAGCCAACAGGGTGTTTATGGCTACACCTTC | CASSQQGVYGYTF
TRBD2 | TRBJ2-5 | NA | TRBV5-1 | TGCGCCAGCAGCATAGCGGGGGTGCGCGAGACCCAGTACTTC | CASSIAGVRETQYF
NA | TRBJ1-1 | once | TRBV6-5 | TGTGCCAGCAGTAAACCAAACAGACCTGAAGCTTTCTTT | CASSKPNRPEAFF
NA | TRBJ2-3 | NA | TRBV3-1/TRBV3-2 | TGTGCCAGCAGCCAACGTCCAGATACGCAGTATTTT | CASSQRPDTQYF
NA | TRBJ1-1 | NA | TRBV28 | TGTGCCAGCGGCGTACCGGGGGCTTTCTTT | CASGVPGAFF